The TCR beta chain under discussion was sequenced for a study of T cell responses to AZD1222 COVID-19 vaccine. Across the whole study: Second doses were pooled across both intervals (about 4 or about 12 weeks).

Profiled with immunoSEQ multiplex PCR; TCRdb holds only in-frame clones, not every one. Counted here are around 50,000 clones, about 88% occurring once; the ten biggest clones make up 10% to 13%. Study results and caveats: Only a handful of AZD1222 recipients tested seropositive at baseline. After two AZD1222 doses, spike-specific TCR breadth and depth rose versus day 0. A mostly white British donor set with more females was recruited, and clonal diversity was possibly underestimated.

The V and J ends lost 6 bases and 7 bases respectively, with 13 bases between them. Germline-derived CDR1 and CDR2 are SNHLY and FYNNEI. This CDR3 contains 13 residues. As concerns this clone: Its antigen is as yet unknown.

This receptor was obtained from an adult in good health. This rearrangement joins TRBV2 to TRBJ1-5; D possibly corresponds to TRBD1 (5 bases). This sample comprised peripheral blood, obtained on day 0 of AZD1222 vaccination. The CDR3 nucleotides read TGTGCCAGCAGGGCGGGACTGACGCAGCCCCAGCATTTT. This translates into CASRAGLTQPQHF.